This T cell receptor beta chain was profiled in a study of beta chain features in type 1 diabetes. This clone has just a few counts. Antigen unknown. The CDR3 contains 13 residues. The germline V gene encodes CDR1 SGDLS and CDR2 YYNGEE. V lost 0 bases, J lost 0 bases, and 3 bases lay in between. The sequenced template was cDNA made from the entire isolated RNA. TCRdb's copy holds only in-frame clones and misses some; the assay was immunoSEQ multiplex PCR. The sample holds over 700,000 clones, roughly 15% seen once. Via CD45RO/CCR7/CD25/CD127/CD95/CD27, cells of the CD4+ naive, central memory, regulatory and stem cell-like memory subsets were sorted. General observations from the study: High-TCR-expressing cells could be over-represented by cDNA sequencing. Within the patient group, naive, central memory and Treg TCRB repertoires appeared more similar to each other than within healthy donors.

The sequence came from a woman between 18 and 29 years old in good health. The J gene is TRBJ1-1, the V gene TRBV9; D is undetermined. Sequenced material: naive CD4+ T cells from blood. As DNA, the CDR3 is TGTGCCAGCAGCGTAGAGCTGAACACTGAAGCTTTCTTT. The encoded protein is CASSVELNTEAFF.